This T cell receptor beta chain stems from a study of blood T cell repertoires in COVID-19. Study at large: Italy, Spain and the United States were the sources of the convalescent and acute COVID-19 samples. The analysed material was cDNA or gDNA that came from T cells, B-cell-depleted T cells, or PBMCs.

Under the authors' procedure: Estimates of nucleated cell counts were drawn from the amplification of reference gene primers. Some clones are missing from TCRdb's copy, which holds only in-frame ones; the method was immunoSEQ multiplex PCR. The DNA gave D and trimming, while V, J and clone size come from that table. Of roughly 190,000 clones listed, approximately 87% are singletons. Germline values: CDR1 LNHDA, CDR2 SQIVND (reference sequence). Trimming cost V 4 bases and J 6 bases, with 13 bases left between them. CDR3 length: 14 amino acids. The specimen sequenced was peripheral blood. This rearrangement joins TRBV19 to TRBJ2-1; a weak D match, TRBD1 (6 bases). The receptor comes from a man aged 18 to 29 with active or convalescent COVID-19. The CDR3 protein is CASSKTGMGNEQFF. CDR3 sequence (DNA): TGTGCCAGTAGTAAGACAGGTATGGGCAATGAGCAGTTCTTC.